The clone carrying this TCR beta chain was seen at least ten times. What it recognizes is unknown. The source of the sample is a study of response to subunit inactivated influenza vaccine. Findings and limits, study-wide: Researchers suggested that each seasonal influenza vaccination recruits few new T cells.

TCRdb analysed the RT-PCR reads with MiXCR anew, one entry per CDR3 protein. This sample has around 490,000 distinct CDR3 sequences, with approximately 7.6% found just once. Germline lookup yields CDR1 SGHNT and CDR2 YYREEE (reference sequence). V shed 3 bases and J shed 0 bases, with 11 bases lying between them. The CDR3 spans 15 residues. Source: PBMCs from blood, taken around 25 months after vaccination. The source is a man aged 45 to 70 who received an inactivated influenza vaccine. The chain joins TRBV5-4 to TRBJ2-3; a weak D match, TRBD2 (6 bases). The CDR3 bases are TGTGCCAGCAGCTGGGGGACTGGGAGCACAGATACGCAGTATTTT. Amino acid sequence: CASSWGTGSTDTQYF.